In its sample, the clone carrying this T cell receptor beta chain was seen many times. What it binds is not known. This entry belongs to a study of identical twins. Findings and limits, study-wide: The conclusions drew on cross-sectional statistical analysis instead of tracking the same donors.

With template switching, a universal primer site was added, and the cDNA carried unique molecular identifiers. Via MiXCR, TCRdb re-called the 5' RACE reads, giving one row per CDR3 protein. The sample includes under 300,000 distinct CDR3 sequences, 6.5% of them seen just once. This CDR3 region has 16 residues. Between the trimmed V and J ends, which lost 0 bases and 0 bases, there was a span of 12 bases. Germline CDR1 LGHNA, CDR2 YNFKEQ. The sample also formed part of further work on T cells expressing NK-cell markers. That study reports: Several donors likewise had their CD3+CD56-NKG2C+ fraction led by these clonotypes. Expanded NKG2C+ T cell clones had unclear HCMV specificity.

The sequenced sample was CD8+ T cells sorted from blood. The rearrangement links TRBV4-2 to TRBJ2-7; D ambiguous. This clonotype was sampled from a woman in her late teens or twenties in good health. As DNA, the CDR3 is TGTGCCAGCAGCCAAGAGCTGGGCAGCTACTCCTACGAGCAGTACTTC. This sequence encodes CASSQELGSYSYEQYF.